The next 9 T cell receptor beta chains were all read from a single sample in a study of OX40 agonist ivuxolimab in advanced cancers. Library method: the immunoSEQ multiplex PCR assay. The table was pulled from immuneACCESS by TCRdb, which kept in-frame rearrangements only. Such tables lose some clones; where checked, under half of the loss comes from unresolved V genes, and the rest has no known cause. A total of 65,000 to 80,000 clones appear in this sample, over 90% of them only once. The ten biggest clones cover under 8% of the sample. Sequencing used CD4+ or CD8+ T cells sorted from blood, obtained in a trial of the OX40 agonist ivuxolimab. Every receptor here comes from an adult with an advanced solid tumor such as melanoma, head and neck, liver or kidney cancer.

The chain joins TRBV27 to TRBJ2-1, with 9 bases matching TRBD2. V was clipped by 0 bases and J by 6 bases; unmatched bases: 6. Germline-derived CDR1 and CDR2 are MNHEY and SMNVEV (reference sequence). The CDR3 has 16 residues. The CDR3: CASSLSGGRVFNEQFF. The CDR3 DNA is TGTGCCAGCAGTTTATCTGGCGGGAGGGTCTTCAATGAGCAGTTCTTC.

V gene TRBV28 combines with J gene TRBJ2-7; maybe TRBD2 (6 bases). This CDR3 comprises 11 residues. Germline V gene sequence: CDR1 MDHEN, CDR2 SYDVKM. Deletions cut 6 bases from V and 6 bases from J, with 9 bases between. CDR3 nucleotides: TGTGCCAGCAGCCTGGGGGGCGAGCAGTACTTC. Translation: CASSLGGEQYF.

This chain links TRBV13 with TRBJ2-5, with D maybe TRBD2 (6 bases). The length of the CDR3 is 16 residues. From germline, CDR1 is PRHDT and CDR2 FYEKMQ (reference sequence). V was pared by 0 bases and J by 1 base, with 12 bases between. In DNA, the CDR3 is TGTGCCAGCAGCTTAGGGTCCGGGGGAGCCCAAGAGACCCAGTACTTC. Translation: CASSLGSGGAQETQYF.

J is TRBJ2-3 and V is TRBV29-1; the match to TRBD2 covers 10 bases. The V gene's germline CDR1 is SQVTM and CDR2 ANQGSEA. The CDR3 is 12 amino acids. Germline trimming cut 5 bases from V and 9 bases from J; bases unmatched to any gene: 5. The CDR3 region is CSVLSGGPTQYF. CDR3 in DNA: TGCAGCGTTCTTAGCGGGGGGCCCACGCAGTATTTT.

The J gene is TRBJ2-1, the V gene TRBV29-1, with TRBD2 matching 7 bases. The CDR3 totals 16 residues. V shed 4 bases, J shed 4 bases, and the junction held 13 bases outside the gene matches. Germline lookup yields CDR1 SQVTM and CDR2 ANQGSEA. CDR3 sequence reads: CSVVNGLVGGYNEQFF. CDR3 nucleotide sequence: TGCAGCGTTGTAAACGGACTAGTCGGAGGGTACAATGAGCAGTTCTTC.

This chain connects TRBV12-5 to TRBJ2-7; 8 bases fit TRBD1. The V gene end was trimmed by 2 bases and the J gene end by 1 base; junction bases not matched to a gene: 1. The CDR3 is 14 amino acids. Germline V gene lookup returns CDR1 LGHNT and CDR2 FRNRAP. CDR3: CASGLTGGSYEQYF. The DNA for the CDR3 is TGTGCTAGTGGTTTGACAGGGGGATCCTACGAGCAGTACTTC.

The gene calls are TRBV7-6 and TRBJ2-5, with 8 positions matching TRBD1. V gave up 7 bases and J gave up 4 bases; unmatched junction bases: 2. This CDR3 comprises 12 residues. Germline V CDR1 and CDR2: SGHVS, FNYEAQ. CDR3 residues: CASIGQGETQYF. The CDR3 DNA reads TGTGCCAGCATCGGACAGGGAGAGACCCAGTACTTC.

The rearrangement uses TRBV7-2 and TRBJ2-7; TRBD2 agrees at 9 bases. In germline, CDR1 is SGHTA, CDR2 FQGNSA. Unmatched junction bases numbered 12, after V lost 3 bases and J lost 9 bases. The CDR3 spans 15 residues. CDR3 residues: CASSFLAGRIEVQYF. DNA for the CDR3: TGTGCCAGCAGCTTTCTAGCGGGGCGGATTGAGGTGCAGTACTTC.

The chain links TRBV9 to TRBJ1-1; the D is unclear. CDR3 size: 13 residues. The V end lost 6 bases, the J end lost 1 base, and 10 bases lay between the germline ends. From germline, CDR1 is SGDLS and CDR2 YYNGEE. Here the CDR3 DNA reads TGTGCCAGCACCGCTAAGGGGAACACTGAAGCTTTCTTT. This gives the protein CASTAKGNTEAFF.